Listed here are 3 T cell receptor beta chains from one sample, sequenced in a study of blood T cell repertoires in COVID-19. Libraries were prepared by immunoSEQ multiplex PCR; TCRdb keeps only in-frame clonotypes and omits some of them. This table has a few hundred thousand clones, about 87% appearing once. The sample comprised peripheral blood. The receptors shown here come from a human donor in a cohort sampled during active COVID-19.

This clone appeared a few times. V and J are TRBV10-3 and TRBJ1-1, with D perhaps TRBD1 (6 bases). Germline V lookup: CDR1 ENHRY, CDR2 SYGVKD. V shed 3 bases and J shed 3 bases, with 17 bases lying between them. This CDR3 has 16 amino acids. This CDR3 reads CAISESGQPKDTEAFF. As DNA, the CDR3 is TGTGCCATCAGTGAATCGGGACAACCAAAAGACACTGAAGCTTTCTTT.

This clone has just one count. The rearrangement joins TRBV6-2 or TRBV6-3 to TRBJ1-4; no reliable D call. Germline V gene lookup returns CDR1 MNHEY and CDR2 SVGEGT. V was pared by 4 bases and J by 4 bases, with 7 bases between. The CDR3 is 13 amino acids. The CDR3 DNA reads TGTGCCAGCAGTTCGCGGTTTAATGAAAAACTGTTTTTT. This encodes CASSSRFNEKLFF.

The chain employs TRBV5-6 and TRBJ2-7; D remains ambiguous. The ends were cut back, 2 bases at V and 0 bases at J, with 15 bases in the middle. This CDR3 contains 16 residues. The germline CDR1 and CDR2 sequences are SGHDT and YYEEEE. CDR3 in DNA: TGTGCCAGCAGCTTTTCCCCAACCCGTAGCTCCTACGAGCAGTACTTC. Translated, it gives CASSFSPTRSSYEQYF.